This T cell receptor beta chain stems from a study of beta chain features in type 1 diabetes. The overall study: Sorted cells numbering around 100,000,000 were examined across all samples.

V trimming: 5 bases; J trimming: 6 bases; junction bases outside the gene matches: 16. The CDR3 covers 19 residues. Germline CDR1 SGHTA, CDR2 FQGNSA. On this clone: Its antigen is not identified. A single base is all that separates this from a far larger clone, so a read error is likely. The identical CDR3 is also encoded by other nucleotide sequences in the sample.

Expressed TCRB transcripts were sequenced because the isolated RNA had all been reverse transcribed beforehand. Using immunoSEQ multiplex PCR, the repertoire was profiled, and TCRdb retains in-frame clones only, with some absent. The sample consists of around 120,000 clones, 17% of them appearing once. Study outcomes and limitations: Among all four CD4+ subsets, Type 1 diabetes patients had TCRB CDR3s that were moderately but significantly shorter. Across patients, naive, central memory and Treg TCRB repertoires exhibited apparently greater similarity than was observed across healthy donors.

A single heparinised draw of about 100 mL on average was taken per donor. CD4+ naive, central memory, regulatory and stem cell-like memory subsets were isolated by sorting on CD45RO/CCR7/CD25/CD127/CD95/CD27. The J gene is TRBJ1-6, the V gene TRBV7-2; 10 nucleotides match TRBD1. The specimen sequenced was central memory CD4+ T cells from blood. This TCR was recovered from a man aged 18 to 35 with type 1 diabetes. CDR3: CASSILGFRQGAGNSPLHF. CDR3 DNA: TGTGCCAGCAGCATCCTTGGGTTTCGACAGGGGGCTGGTAATTCACCCCTCCACTTT. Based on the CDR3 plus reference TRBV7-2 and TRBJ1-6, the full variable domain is GAGVSQSPSNKVTEKGKDVELRCDPISGHTALYWYRQSLGQGLEFLIYFQGNSAPDKSGLPSDRFSAERTGGSVSTLTIQRTQQEDSAVYLCASSILGFRQGAGNSPLHFGNGTRLTVT.